These T cell receptor beta chains were read from a single sample in a study of blood T cell repertoires in COVID-19. Profiling relied on immunoSEQ multiplex PCR, and the TCRdb table lists in-frame clones only, not all of them. Of tens of thousands of clones in the sample, roughly 80% are singletons; the top ten hold 15% to 20%. Source material: peripheral blood. The receptor set was obtained from a woman aged 55-69 years with acute or convalescent COVID-19. Both conserved end residues are part of each CDR3.

v_gene: TRBV6-4
j_gene: TRBJ2-1
CDR3aa: CASSQLDRGDEQFF

v_gene: TRBV15
j_gene: TRBJ1-6
CDR3aa: CATSRATTGTDNSPLHF

v_gene: TRBV28
j_gene: TRBJ2-7
CDR3aa: CASSVYYEQYF

v_gene: TRBV19
j_gene: TRBJ1-3
CDR3aa: CASSNRGPSGNTIYF

v_gene: TRBV14
j_gene: TRBJ1-1
CDR3aa: CASSLMPGGTEAFF

v_gene: TRBV5-6
j_gene: TRBJ2-5
CDR3aa: CASSRIPHGTGKQETQYF

v_gene: TRBV18
j_gene: TRBJ1-1
CDR3aa: CASSQGVRGTPNTEAFF

v_gene: TRBV10-3
j_gene: TRBJ1-1
CDR3aa: CAIREDRGRLNTEAFF

v_gene: TRBV5-6
j_gene: TRBJ1-1
CDR3aa: CASNTLQGTLNTEAFF

v_gene: TRBV29-1
j_gene: TRBJ2-1
CDR3aa: CSVVDLAGGSSYNEQFF

v_gene: TRBV6-5
j_gene: TRBJ2-1
CDR3aa: CASSYDPGAYNEQFF

v_gene: TRBV7-9
j_gene: TRBJ1-2
CDR3aa: CASSLGYGSSGYTF

v_gene: TRBV6-2/TRBV6-3
j_gene: TRBJ2-3
CDR3aa: CASSYWPSTDTQYF

v_gene: TRBV5-4
j_gene: TRBJ1-1
CDR3aa: CASSLQGGVTEAFF

v_gene: TRBV7-2
j_gene: TRBJ1-5
CDR3aa: CASSGTGGGNQPQHF

v_gene: TRBV2
j_gene: TRBJ1-1
CDR3aa: CASSEATAEAFF

v_gene: TRBV7-2
j_gene: TRBJ2-2
CDR3aa: CASSPGRGAVTGELFF

v_gene: TRBV2
j_gene: TRBJ1-2
CDR3aa: CASKRDRDLSNYGYTF

v_gene: TRBV5-1
j_gene: TRBJ2-5
CDR3aa: CASSGQAGETQYF

v_gene: TRBV7-9
j_gene: TRBJ1-4
CDR3aa: CASSLGGGGHATNEKLFF

v_gene: TRBV24-1
j_gene: TRBJ2-2
CDR3aa: CATSDRWSTGELFF

v_gene: TRBV19
j_gene: TRBJ1-1
CDR3aa: CASSSGTGDTEAFF

v_gene: TRBV7-2
j_gene: TRBJ1-2
CDR3aa: CASSSQRQNRAANYGYTF

v_gene: TRBV10-3
j_gene: TRBJ2-1
CDR3aa: CATARLGPNEQFF

v_gene: TRBV27
j_gene: TRBJ1-2
CDR3aa: CASSGRGHEDGYTF

v_gene: TRBV10-3
j_gene: TRBJ1-1
CDR3aa: CAISELRGRYTEAFF

v_gene: TRBV6-5
j_gene: TRBJ2-1
CDR3aa: CASRTGGYSYNEQFF

v_gene: TRBV5-4
j_gene: TRBJ1-1
CDR3aa: CASSFGTGENTEAFF

v_gene: TRBV10-3
j_gene: TRBJ1-1
CDR3aa: CAISESEDSKAFF

v_gene: TRBV27
j_gene: TRBJ2-3
CDR3aa: CASSFSTGGDTQYF

v_gene: TRBV7-2
j_gene: TRBJ1-1
CDR3aa: CASSFTGLPNTEAFF

v_gene: TRBV20-1
j_gene: TRBJ2-5
CDR3aa: CSARGGETQYF

v_gene: TRBV10-3
j_gene: TRBJ2-3
CDR3aa: CAISESSGGTTDTQYF

v_gene: TRBV10-3
j_gene: TRBJ1-4
CDR3aa: CAISESRTGGPATNEKLFF

v_gene: TRBV27
j_gene: TRBJ1-1
CDR3aa: CASSREGVYGTEAFF

v_gene: TRBV9
j_gene: TRBJ1-2
CDR3aa: CASSLRGDYTF

v_gene: TRBV6-4
j_gene: TRBJ2-2
CDR3aa: CASSEFSVAGTGELFF

v_gene: TRBV6-6
j_gene: TRBJ2-1
CDR3aa: CASSQRYTGTGDTNEQFF

v_gene: TRBV7-9
j_gene: TRBJ1-1
CDR3aa: CASSLGQGGNTEAFF

v_gene: TRBV3-1/TRBV3-2
j_gene: TRBJ2-2
CDR3aa: CASSPYGGRTGELFF

v_gene: TRBV24-1
j_gene: TRBJ1-5
CDR3aa: CATSPGGYQPQHF

v_gene: TRBV10-3
j_gene: TRBJ1-1
CDR3aa: CAIRHVNTEAFF

v_gene: TRBV20-1
j_gene: TRBJ1-2
CDR3aa: CSALDSTF

v_gene: TRBV5-4
j_gene: TRBJ2-7
CDR3aa: CASRGGQGATYEQYF

v_gene: TRBV28
j_gene: TRBJ2-6
CDR3aa: CASYPEVSGANVLTF

v_gene: TRBV29-1
j_gene: TRBJ1-2
CDR3aa: CSVGDSSNYGYTF

v_gene: TRBV24-1
j_gene: TRBJ2-1
CDR3aa: CATSDPTSGGLRQFF

v_gene: TRBV18
j_gene: TRBJ2-5
CDR3aa: CASSPSSGAFLETQYF

v_gene: TRBV29-1
j_gene: TRBJ1-5
CDR3aa: CSVGGTGDNQPQHF